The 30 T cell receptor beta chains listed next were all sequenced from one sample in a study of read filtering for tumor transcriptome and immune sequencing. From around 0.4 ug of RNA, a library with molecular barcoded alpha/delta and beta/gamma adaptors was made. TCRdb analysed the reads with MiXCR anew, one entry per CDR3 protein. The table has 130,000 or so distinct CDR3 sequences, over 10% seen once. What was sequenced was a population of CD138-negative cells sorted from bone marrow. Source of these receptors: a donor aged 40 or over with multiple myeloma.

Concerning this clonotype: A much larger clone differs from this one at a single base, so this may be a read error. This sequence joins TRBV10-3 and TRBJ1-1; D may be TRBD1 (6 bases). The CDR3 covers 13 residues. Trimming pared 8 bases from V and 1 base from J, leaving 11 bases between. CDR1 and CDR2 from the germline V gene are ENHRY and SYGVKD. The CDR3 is CAIGVTGNTEAFF. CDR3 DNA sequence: TGTGCCATCGGGGTGACAGGGAACACTGAAGCTTTCTTT.

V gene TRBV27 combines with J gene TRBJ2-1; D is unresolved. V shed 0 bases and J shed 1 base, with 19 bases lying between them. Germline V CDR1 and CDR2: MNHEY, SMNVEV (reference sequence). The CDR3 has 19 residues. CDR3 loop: CASSLSKTDSWKSYNEQFF. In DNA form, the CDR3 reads TGTGCCAGCAGTTTATCTAAAACAGATAGCTGGAAGTCCTACAATGAGCAGTTCTTC.

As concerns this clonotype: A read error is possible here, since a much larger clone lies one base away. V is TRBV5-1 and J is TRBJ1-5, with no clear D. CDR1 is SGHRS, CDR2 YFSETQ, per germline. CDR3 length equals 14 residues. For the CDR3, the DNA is TGCGCCAGCGCCCTGGACCCGAGCAATCAGACCCAGCATTTT. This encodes CASALDPSNQTQHF.

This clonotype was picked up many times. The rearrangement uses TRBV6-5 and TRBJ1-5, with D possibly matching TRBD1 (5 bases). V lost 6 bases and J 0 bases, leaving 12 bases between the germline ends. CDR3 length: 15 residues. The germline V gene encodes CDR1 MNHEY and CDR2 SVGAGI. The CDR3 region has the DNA TGTGCCAGCAGCAGACAGAGAGATAGCAATCAGCCCCAGCATTTT. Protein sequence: CASSRQRDSNQPQHF.

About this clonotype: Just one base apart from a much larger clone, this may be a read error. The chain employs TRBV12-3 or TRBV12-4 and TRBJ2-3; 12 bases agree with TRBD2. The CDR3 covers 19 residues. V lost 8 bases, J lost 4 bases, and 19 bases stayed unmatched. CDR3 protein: CASPPGLAGNAIPADTQYF. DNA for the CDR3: TGTGCCAGCCCGCCGGGACTAGCGGGTAACGCGATCCCGGCAGATACGCAGTATTTT.

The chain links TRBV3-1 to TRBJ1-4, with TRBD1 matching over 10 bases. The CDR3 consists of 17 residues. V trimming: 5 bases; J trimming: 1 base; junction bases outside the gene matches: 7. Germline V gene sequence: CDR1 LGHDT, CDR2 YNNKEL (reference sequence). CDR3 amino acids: CASSDRDRGKTNEKLFF. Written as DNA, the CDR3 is TGTGCCAGCAGCGACAGGGACAGGGGAAAAACTAATGAAAAACTGTTTTTT.

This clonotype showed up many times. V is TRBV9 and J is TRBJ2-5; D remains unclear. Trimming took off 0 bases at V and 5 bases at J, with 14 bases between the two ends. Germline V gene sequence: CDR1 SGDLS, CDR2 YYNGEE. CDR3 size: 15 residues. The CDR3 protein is CASSVEPGQVETQYF. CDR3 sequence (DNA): TGTGCCAGCAGCGTAGAACCAGGCCAGGTGGAGACCCAGTACTTC. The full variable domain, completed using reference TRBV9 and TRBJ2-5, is DSGVTQTPKHLITATGQRVTLRCSPRSGDLSVYWYQQSLDQGLQFLIQYYNGEERAKGNILERFSAQQFPDLHSELNLSSLELGDSALYFCASSVEPGQVETQYFGPGTRLLVL.

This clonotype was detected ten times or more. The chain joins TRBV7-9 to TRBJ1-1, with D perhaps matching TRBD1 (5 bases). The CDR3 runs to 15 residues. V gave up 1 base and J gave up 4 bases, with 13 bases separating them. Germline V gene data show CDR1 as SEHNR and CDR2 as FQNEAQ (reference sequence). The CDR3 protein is CASSLVGWGGTEAFF. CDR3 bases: TGTGCCAGCAGCTTAGTGGGCTGGGGGGGCACTGAAGCTTTCTTT.

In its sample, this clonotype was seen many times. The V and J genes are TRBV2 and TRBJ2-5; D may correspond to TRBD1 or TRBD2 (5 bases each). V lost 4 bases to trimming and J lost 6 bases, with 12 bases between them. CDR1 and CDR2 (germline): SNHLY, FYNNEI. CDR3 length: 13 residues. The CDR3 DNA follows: TGTGCCAGCAGTGCTGGGGACGCCAAGACCCAGTACTTC. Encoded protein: CASSAGDAKTQYF.

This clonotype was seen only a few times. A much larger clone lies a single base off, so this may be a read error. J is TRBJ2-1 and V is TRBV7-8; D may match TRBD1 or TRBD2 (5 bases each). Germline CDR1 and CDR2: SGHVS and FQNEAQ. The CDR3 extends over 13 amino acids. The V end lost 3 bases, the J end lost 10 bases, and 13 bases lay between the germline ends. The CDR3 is CASSLLRAGEQFF. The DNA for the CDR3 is TGTGCCAGCAGCTTGCTCAGGGCGGGCGAGCAGTTCTTC.

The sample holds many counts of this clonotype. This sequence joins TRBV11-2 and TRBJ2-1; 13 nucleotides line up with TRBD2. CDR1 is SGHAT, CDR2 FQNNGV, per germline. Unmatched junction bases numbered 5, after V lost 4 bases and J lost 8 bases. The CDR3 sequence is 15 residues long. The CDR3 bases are TGTGCCAGCAGCTCCACTAGCGGGAGGGCCCATGAGCAGTTCTTC. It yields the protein CASSSTSGRAHEQFF.

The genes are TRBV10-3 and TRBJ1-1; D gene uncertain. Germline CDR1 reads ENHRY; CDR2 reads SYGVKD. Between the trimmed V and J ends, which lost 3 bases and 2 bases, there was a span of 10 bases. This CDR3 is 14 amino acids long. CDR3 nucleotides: TGTGCCATCAGTGAAAGGGCAGGTAACACTGAAGCTTTCTTT. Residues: CAISERAGNTEAFF.

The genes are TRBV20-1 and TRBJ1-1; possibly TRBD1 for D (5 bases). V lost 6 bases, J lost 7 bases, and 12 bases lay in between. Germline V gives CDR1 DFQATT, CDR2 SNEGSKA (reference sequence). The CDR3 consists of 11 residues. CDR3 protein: CSAKNRIEAFF. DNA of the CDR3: TGCAGTGCAAAGAACAGGATTGAAGCTTTCTTT.

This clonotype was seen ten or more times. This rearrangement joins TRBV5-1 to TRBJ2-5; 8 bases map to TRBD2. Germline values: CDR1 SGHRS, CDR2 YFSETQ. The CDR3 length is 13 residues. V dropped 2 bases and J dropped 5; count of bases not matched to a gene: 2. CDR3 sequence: CASSLSGSETQYF. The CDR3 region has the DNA TGCGCCAGCAGCTTAAGCGGGAGCGAGACCCAGTACTTC. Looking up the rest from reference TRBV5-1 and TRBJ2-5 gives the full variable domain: KAGVTQTPRYLIKTRGQQVTLSCSPISGHRSVSWYQQTPGQGLQFLFEYFSETQRNKGNFPGRFSGRQFSNSRSEMNVSTLELGDSALYLCASSLSGSETQYFGPGTRLLVL.

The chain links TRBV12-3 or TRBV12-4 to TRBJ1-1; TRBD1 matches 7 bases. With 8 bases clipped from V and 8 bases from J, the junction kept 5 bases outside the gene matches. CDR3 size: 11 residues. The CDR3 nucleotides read TGTGCCAGCGCGAGGGACAGCGAAGCTTTCTTT. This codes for CASARDSEAFF.

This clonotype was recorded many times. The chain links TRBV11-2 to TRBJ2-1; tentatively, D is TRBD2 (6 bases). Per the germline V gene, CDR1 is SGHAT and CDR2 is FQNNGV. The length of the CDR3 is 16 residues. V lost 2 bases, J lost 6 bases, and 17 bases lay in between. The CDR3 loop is CASSLKSREFGNEQFF. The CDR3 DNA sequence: TGTGCCAGCAGCTTAAAATCACGGGAGTTTGGCAATGAGCAGTTCTTC.

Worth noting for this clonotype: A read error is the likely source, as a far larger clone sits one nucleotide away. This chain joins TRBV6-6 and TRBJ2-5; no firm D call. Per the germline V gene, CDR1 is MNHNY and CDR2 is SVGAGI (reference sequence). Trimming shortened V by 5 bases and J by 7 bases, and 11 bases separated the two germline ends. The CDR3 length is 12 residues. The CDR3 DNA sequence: TGTGCCAGCAGTGATGGGTGGGGGACCCAGTACTTC. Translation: CASSDGWGTQYF.

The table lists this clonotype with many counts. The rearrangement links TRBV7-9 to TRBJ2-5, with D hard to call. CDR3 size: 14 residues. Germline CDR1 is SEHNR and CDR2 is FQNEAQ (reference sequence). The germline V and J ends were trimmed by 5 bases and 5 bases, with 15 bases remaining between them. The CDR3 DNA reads TGTGCCAGCAGCGACCCTGGGCGTTCTGAGACCCAGTACTTC. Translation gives CASSDPGRSETQYF.

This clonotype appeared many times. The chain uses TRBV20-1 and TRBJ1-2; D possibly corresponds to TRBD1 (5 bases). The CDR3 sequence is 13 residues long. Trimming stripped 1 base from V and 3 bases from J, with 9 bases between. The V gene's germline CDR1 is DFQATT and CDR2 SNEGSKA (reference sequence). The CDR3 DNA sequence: TGCAGTGCTAGAGTCACAGGATACTATGGCTACACCTTC. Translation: CSARVTGYYGYTF.

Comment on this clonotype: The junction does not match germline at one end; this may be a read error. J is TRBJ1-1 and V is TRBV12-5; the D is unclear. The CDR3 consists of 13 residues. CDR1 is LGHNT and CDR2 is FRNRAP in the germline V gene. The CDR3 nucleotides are TGCGCTAGTGGTTTTATAGAAGGGATTGAAGCTTTCTTT. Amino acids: CASGFIEGIEAFF.

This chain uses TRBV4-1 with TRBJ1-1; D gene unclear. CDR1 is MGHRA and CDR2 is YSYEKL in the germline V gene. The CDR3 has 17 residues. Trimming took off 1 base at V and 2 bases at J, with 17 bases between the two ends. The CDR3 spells CASSQGFGRSRNTEAFF. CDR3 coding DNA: TGCGCCAGCAGCCAAGGTTTCGGCCGTTCGAGAAACACTGAAGCTTTCTTT.

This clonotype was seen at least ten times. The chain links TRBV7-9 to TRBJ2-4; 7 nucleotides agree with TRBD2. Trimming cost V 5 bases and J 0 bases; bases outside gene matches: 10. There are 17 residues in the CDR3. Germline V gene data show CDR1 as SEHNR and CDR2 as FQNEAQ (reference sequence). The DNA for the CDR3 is TGTGCCAGCAGCAAACCCGGACTAGATCTAGCCAAAAACATTCAGTACTTC. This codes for CASSKPGLDLAKNIQYF.

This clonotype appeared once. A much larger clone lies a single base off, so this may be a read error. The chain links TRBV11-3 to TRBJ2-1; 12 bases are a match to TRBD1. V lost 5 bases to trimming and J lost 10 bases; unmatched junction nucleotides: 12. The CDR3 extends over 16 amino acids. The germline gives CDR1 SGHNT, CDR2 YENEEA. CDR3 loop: CASSPTRGTGGDEQFF. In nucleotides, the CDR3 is TGTGCCAGCAGCCCAACTCGAGGGACAGGGGGCGACGAGCAGTTCTTC.

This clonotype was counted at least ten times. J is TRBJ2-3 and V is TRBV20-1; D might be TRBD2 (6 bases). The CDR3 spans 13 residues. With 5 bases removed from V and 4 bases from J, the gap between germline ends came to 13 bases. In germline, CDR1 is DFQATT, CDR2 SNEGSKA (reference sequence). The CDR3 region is CSAAGGRADTQYF. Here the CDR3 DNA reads TGCAGTGCTGCCGGAGGGCGGGCAGATACGCAGTATTTT.

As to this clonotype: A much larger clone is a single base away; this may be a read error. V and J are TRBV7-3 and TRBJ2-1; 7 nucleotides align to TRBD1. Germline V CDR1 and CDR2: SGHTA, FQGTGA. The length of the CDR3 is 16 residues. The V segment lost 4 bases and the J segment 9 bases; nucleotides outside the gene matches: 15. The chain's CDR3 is CASSYHHRGVNSEQFF. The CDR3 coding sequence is TGTGCCAGCAGCTATCACCACAGGGGTGTCAACAGTGAGCAGTTCTTC.

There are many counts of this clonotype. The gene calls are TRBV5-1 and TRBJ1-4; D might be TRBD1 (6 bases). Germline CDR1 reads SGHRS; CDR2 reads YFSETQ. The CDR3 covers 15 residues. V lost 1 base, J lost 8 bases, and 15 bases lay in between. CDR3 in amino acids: CASSLLWGAGEKLFF. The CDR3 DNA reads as TGCGCCAGCAGCTTGTTGTGGGGGGCAGGAGAAAAACTGTTTTTT.

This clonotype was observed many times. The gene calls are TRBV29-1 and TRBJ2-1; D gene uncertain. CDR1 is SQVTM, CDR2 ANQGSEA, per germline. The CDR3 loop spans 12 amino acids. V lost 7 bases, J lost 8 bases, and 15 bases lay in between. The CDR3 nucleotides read TGCAGCGCCTCAGTGGTAGGTGATGAGCAGTTCTTC. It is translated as CSASVVGDEQFF.

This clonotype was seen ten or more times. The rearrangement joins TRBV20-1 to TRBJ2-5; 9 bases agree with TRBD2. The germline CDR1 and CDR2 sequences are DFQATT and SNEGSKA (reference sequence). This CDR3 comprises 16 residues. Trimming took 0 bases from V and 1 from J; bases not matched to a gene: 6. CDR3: CSARDPASGTQETQYF. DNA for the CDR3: TGCAGTGCTAGAGATCCGGCTAGCGGGACCCAAGAGACCCAGTACTTC.

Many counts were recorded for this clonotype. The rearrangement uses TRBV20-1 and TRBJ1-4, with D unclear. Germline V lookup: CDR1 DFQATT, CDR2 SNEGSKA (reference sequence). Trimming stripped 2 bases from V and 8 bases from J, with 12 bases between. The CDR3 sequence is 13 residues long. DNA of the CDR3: TGCAGTGCTAGACCCGGGGTGAACGAAAAACTGTTTTTT. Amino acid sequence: CSARPGVNEKLFF.

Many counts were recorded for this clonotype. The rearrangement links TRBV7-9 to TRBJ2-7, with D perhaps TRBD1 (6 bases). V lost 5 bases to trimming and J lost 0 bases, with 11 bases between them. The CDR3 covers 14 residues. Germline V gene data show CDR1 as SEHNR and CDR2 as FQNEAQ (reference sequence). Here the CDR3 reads CASSPGAISYEQYF. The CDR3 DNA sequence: TGTGCCAGCAGCCCAGGGGCTATCTCCTACGAGCAGTACTTC.